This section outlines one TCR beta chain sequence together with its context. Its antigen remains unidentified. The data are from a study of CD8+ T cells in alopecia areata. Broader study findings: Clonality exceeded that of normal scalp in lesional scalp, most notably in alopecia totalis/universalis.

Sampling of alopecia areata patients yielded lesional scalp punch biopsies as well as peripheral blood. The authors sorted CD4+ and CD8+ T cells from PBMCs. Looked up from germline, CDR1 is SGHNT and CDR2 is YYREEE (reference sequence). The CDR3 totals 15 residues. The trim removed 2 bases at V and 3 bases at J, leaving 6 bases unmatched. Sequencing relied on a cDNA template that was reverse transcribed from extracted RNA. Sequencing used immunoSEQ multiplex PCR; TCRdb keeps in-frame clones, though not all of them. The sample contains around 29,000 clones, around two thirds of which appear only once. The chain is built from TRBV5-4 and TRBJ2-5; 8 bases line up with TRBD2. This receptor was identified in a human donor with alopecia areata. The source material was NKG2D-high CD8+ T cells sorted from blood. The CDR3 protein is CASSFPTSGEETQYF. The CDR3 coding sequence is TGTGCCAGCAGCTTCCCTACTAGCGGCGAAGAGACCCAGTACTTC.